The T cell receptor beta chain under discussion was sequenced for a study of T cell repertoires in cytomegalovirus infection (dated by TCRdb to the late 2010s). For the study in its entirety: Recently identified HLA-C-restricted CMV epitopes, whose presentation resists viral immunomodulation, were targeted by peptide stimulations together with well-studied HLA-B-restricted epitopes. Donor HLA type was relevant to the analysis, because carriage of CMV infection together with the matching HLA type was indicated by public TCR beta signatures.

About this clonotype itself: The antigen this receptor binds is unknown. Per-base quality was not reported, and no clone a single base away is much larger than it.

V drops 1 base and J drops 4 bases, leaving 20 bases in between. CDR1 SEHNR and CDR2 FQNEAQ were looked up in the germline V gene (reference sequence). The CDR3 covers 18 residues, taking in both the cysteine and the phenylalanine. Kept here is only the CDR3 DNA, which spans 54 bases and is read in frame from base 1. TCRdb names Illumina HiSeq 1500 as the instrument used. In TCRdb, the public reads were trimmed at Q25 with fastp and aligned with MiXCR, with productive beta chains retained. Merged by CDR3 protein, the rows form single entries marked with the most common genes and DNA. In this sample the table shows 830,000 or so distinct CDR3 sequences, around a third of which occur a single time. About an eighth of the sample is in the top ten clones. The treatment or condition label of this sample denotes: in vitro stimulation with specific CMV peptide epitopes to enrich CMV-specific T cells. Broader findings and caveats from the paper: Cumulative frequency of public TCR beta family members discriminated carriers of CMV infection plus the relevant HLA type in this cohort and an independent approximately 360-donor cohort. The ex vivo response was dominated by HLA-C-restricted CMV-specific TCR beta clonotypes, and the single most frequent clonotype in two of eight donors was supplied by these HLA-C-restricted clonotypes.

This TCR was recovered from a human donor in good health (CMV status not recorded). Some clones in this sample may be carry-over from other donors' samples. The chain is assembled from TRBV7-9 and TRBJ1-5, with no confidently assigned D gene. The sample in question was cultured CD8+ T cells from PBMCs, obtained from culture after CMV antigen stimulation. The CDR3 is CASSLVAEPLYTNQPQHF. Read as DNA, the sequence is TGTGCCAGCAGCTTAGTGGCGGAACCTCTTTATACTAATCAGCCCCAGCATTTT.